The entry below gives a single T cell receptor beta chain sequence along with its context. Two negative PCRs, clearance, or symptom resolution characterized the recovered Cohort 3 donors. The source of the sample is a study of blood T cell repertoires in COVID-19. The junction had 5 bases not matched to a gene; V was cut back by 11 bases and J by 1 base. This CDR3 comprises 12 residues. Germline V gives CDR1 SNHLY, CDR2 FYNNEI. Assay used: immunoSEQ multiplex PCR; TCRdb lists only in-frame clones, some missing. The table records hundreds of thousands of clones, around nine tenths of them present only once.

The clonotype originates from a woman aged 45 to 65 who had recovered from COVID-19. Sequencing used PBMCs or T cells enriched from blood (not recorded which). V usage is TRBV2 and J usage is TRBJ2-7, with TRBD1 matching over 7 bases. The CDR3 here is CAGGQISYEQYF. DNA of the CDR3: TGTGCCGGGGGACAGATTTCCTACGAGCAGTACTTC.